These 9 T cell receptor beta chains came from one sample sequenced in a study of beta chain features in type 1 diabetes. Since all of the isolated RNA was reverse transcribed, expressed TCRB transcripts were what got sequenced. Profiling relied on immunoSEQ multiplex PCR, and the TCRdb table lists in-frame clones only, not all of them. Of about 9,400 clones in the sample, 75% to 85% were seen once. Material: Tregs from blood. These receptors all come from a woman younger than 30 in good health.

The genes are TRBV6-5 and TRBJ1-2; D is unclear. Germline V gene lookup returns CDR1 MNHEY and CDR2 SVGAGI. This CDR3 spans 13 amino acids. The V end was cut by 0 bases, the J end by 5 bases, with 7 bases between. CDR3 sequence (DNA): TGTGCCAGCAGTTACTCGTTCCCGTATGGCTACACCTTC. This encodes CASSYSFPYGYTF.

The chain employs TRBV4-1 and TRBJ1-1, with unresolved D. From germline, CDR1 is MGHRA and CDR2 YSYEKL. The CDR3 covers 15 residues. The V gene lost 3 bases and the J gene lost 0 bases, with 11 bases spanning the gap. CDR3 nucleotide sequence: TGCGCCAGCAGCCAGCGGGTTACCATGAACACTGAAGCTTTCTTT. Protein product: CASSQRVTMNTEAFF.

The rearrangement links TRBV28 to TRBJ2-7; 7 nucleotides align to TRBD2. This CDR3 comprises 18 residues. Germline loops: CDR1 MDHEN, CDR2 SYDVKM. V lost 2 bases and J lost 0; bases outside the gene matches: 13. CDR3 residues: CASSLISPLAQNSYEQYF. The CDR3 bases are TGTGCCAGCAGTTTAATTTCCCCACTAGCGCAAAACTCCTACGAGCAGTACTTC.

The chain recombines TRBV15 with TRBJ1-4; D is possibly TRBD1 (6 bases). Germline V gives CDR1 LNHNV, CDR2 YYDKDF (reference sequence). The CDR3 sequence is 17 residues long. Trimming pared 1 base from V and 3 bases from J, leaving 15 bases between. CDR3 DNA: TGTGCCACCAGCAGAGGCAGGGGAATTCCGCCTAATGAAAAACTGTTTTTT. Amino acid sequence: CATSRGRGIPPNEKLFF.

The chain recombines TRBV6-6 with TRBJ1-5; D might be TRBD1 (6 bases). CDR3 length: 14 residues. Trimming shortened V by 5 bases and J by 3 bases, and 11 bases separated the two germline ends. Germline lookup yields CDR1 MNHNY and CDR2 SVGAGI (reference sequence). The CDR3 loop reads CASSPQGNNQPQHF. CDR3 DNA: TGTGCCAGCAGTCCACAGGGTAACAATCAGCCCCAGCATTTT.

The CDR3 sequence is CASSLGALNTEAFF. The CDR3 DNA sequence: TGTGCCAGCAGCTTGGGGGCTTTGAACACTGAAGCTTTCTTT. This chain links TRBV5-4 with TRBJ1-1; D gene uncertain. V lost 0 bases to trimming and J lost 0 bases, with 6 bases between them. The CDR3 contains 14 residues. From germline, CDR1 is SGHNT and CDR2 YYREEE (reference sequence).

V and J are TRBV5-4 and TRBJ2-1; TRBD1 agrees at 10 bases. The CDR3 runs to 17 residues. After removal of 5 bases from V and 6 bases from J, the junction contained 14 bases not matched to a gene. CDR1 is SGHNT, CDR2 YYREEE, per germline (reference sequence). The CDR3 coding sequence is TGTGCCAGCAGACAGGACAGGGGGTTTTTTGGGATCAATGAGCAGTTCTTC. It is translated as CASRQDRGFFGINEQFF.

The chain links TRBV30 to TRBJ2-7; unclear D gene. This CDR3 comprises 11 residues. Germline lookup yields CDR1 GTSNPN and CDR2 SVGIG (reference sequence). The V and J ends lost 3 bases and 6 bases respectively, with 9 bases between them. CDR3 sequence reads: CAWSAGVEQYF. The DNA for the CDR3 is TGTGCCTGGAGCGCCGGAGTCGAGCAGTACTTC.

The chain is built from TRBV30 and TRBJ2-7; a possible D gene is TRBD2 (6 bases). Germline CDR1 is GTSNPN and CDR2 is SVGIG (reference sequence). This CDR3 contains 12 residues. V lost 0 bases to trimming and J lost 6 bases, with 9 bases between them. As DNA, the CDR3 is TGTGCCTGGAGTGTGGGGGGTGGCGAGCAGTACTTC. It is translated as CAWSVGGGEQYF.